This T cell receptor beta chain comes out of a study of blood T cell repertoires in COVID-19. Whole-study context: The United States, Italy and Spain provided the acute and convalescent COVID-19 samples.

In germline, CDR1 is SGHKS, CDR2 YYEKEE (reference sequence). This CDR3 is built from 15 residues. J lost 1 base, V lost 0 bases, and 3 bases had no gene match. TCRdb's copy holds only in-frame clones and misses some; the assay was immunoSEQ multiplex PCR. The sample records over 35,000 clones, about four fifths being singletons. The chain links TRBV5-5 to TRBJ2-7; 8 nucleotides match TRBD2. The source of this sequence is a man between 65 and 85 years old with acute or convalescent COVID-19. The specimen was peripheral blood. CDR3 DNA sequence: TGTGCCAGCAGCTTGGTTAGCGGGGTTTCCTACGAGCAGTACTTC. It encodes CASSLVSGVSYEQYF.